The 31 T cell receptor beta chains below come from one sample, sequenced in a study of shared clonotypes between healthy human individuals. Sequenced by immunoSEQ multiplex PCR; TCRdb stores in-frame clones only, minus some. The repertoire holds roughly 1,500,000 clones, with approximately 98.5% as singletons. Sample: naive CD4+ T cells sorted from blood. Subset here: CD45RA+ positively selected. All receptors derive from a man aged 25 to 40 in good health.

In nucleotides, the CDR3 is TGTGCCAGCAGCGTAGGGACAAGCGGGAGAGGCGGGGGATACACAGATACGCAGTATTTT. Protein product: CASSVGTSGRGGGYTDTQYF. The chain is built from TRBV9 and TRBJ2-3; 8 bases are a match to TRBD2. The length of the CDR3 is 20 residues. V gave up 0 bases and J gave up 2 bases; unmatched junction bases: 17. CDR1 SGDLS and CDR2 YYNGEE come from the germline V gene. The complete variable domain, with remaining parts taken from reference TRBV9 and TRBJ2-3, reads DSGVTQTPKHLITATGQRVTLRCSPRSGDLSVYWYQQSLDQGLQFLIQYYNGEERAKGNILERFSAQQFPDLHSELNLSSLELGDSALYFCASSVGTSGRGGGYTDTQYFGPGTRLTVL.

The rearrangement links TRBV6-6 to TRBJ2-3; 8 nucleotides match TRBD2. The V gene end was trimmed by 2 bases and the J gene end by 0 bases; junction bases not matched to a gene: 4. This CDR3 has 16 residues. CDR1 is MNHNY and CDR2 is SVGAGI in the germline V gene (reference sequence). The CDR3 sequence is CASSYVPSGSTDTQYF. CDR3 in DNA: TGTGCCAGCAGTTACGTCCCTAGCGGGAGCACAGATACGCAGTATTTT.

The chain uses TRBV5-1 and TRBJ2-7; D is unclear. V was shortened by 4 bases and J by 3 bases, with 17 bases between the two germline ends. Germline-derived CDR1 and CDR2 are SGHRS and YFSETQ. CDR3 length: 15 residues. The CDR3 sequence is CASSPTGQHIYEQYF. In nucleotides, the CDR3 is TGCGCCAGCAGCCCGACTGGGCAGCACATCTACGAGCAGTACTTC.

The J gene is TRBJ2-3, the V gene TRBV6-1, with TRBD2 matching 7 bases. This CDR3 is built from 12 residues. The ends lost 11 bases at V and 3 bases at J; junction bases unmatched: 5. Per the germline V gene, CDR1 is MNHNS and CDR2 is SASEGT. This CDR3 is CAGGGLTDTQYF. In DNA, the CDR3 is TGTGCCGGGGGGGGTCTTACAGATACGCAGTATTTT.

This clone was seen only once. The J gene is TRBJ1-1, the V gene TRBV2; 9 bases map to TRBD1. Germline V gene data show CDR1 as SNHLY and CDR2 as FYNNEI. The CDR3 has 16 amino acids. V lost 8 bases, J lost 0 bases, and 10 bases stayed unmatched. CDR3 in amino acids: CASAHGTGFMNTEAFF. Here the CDR3 DNA reads TGTGCCAGCGCGCACGGGACAGGGTTCATGAACACTGAAGCTTTCTTT.

The chain links TRBV6-1 to TRBJ1-3; the D gene is possibly TRBD1 (6 bases). The CDR3 is made up of 15 amino acids. CDR1 and CDR2 from the germline V gene are MNHNS and SASEGT. V lost 2 bases and J lost 0, with 8 bases in between. The CDR3 is CASSERDISGNTIYF. In DNA, the CDR3 is TGTGCCAGCAGTGAAAGGGACATCTCTGGAAACACCATATATTTT.

A remark on this clone: The sample contains more than one DNA sequence encoding this CDR3. The rearrangement uses TRBV7-2 and TRBJ1-1, with 7 nucleotides matching TRBD1. J was trimmed by 4 bases and V by 4 bases; bases with no gene match: 3. The CDR3 has 13 amino acids. Per germline, CDR1 SGHTA and CDR2 FQGNSA. The CDR3 sequence is CASSSAGGTEAFF. CDR3 nucleotides: TGTGCCAGCAGCTCCGCAGGGGGCACTGAAGCTTTCTTT. The full variable domain, its missing parts supplied by reference TRBV7-2 and TRBJ1-1, is GAGVSQSPSNKVTEKGKDVELRCDPISGHTALYWYRQSLGQGLEFLIYFQGNSAPDKSGLPSDRFSAERTGGSVSTLTIQRTQQEDSAVYLCASSSAGGTEAFFGQGTRLTVV.

The chain combines TRBV18 with TRBJ2-7; D call uncertain. CDR1 KGHSH and CDR2 LQKENI come from the germline V gene. CDR3 length equals 16 residues. V lost 2 bases and J lost 3, with 17 bases in between. In DNA form, the CDR3 reads TGTGCCAGCTCACCATCTGCGTTGTCTAGAGACTACGAGCAGTACTTC. As protein: CASSPSALSRDYEQYF.

This clone has a single count. The rearrangement links TRBV28 to TRBJ2-4; 9 bases map to TRBD1. The CDR3 is 17 residues long. V lost 6 bases, J lost 0 bases, and 9 bases stayed unmatched. Germline-derived CDR1 and CDR2 are MDHEN and SYDVKM. The CDR3 DNA follows: TGTGCCAGCAGGCCCGGGACAGGGACCTTAGCCAAAAACATTCAGTACTTC. Its translation is CASRPGTGTLAKNIQYF.

The V call is TRBV2, the J call TRBJ1-1, with unresolved D. This CDR3 has 9 amino acids. Trimming stripped 4 bases from V and 11 bases from J, with 5 bases between. Germline values: CDR1 SNHLY, CDR2 FYNNEI. The CDR3 nucleotides are TGTGCCAGCAGTGGGAGGGCTTTCTTT. This codes for CASSGRAFF.

This sequence joins TRBV6-9 and TRBJ2-1, with D maybe TRBD2 (5 bases). The V and J ends lost 7 bases and 4 bases respectively, with 17 bases between them. Germline-derived CDR1 and CDR2 are MNHGY and SVAAGI. CDR3 length equals 15 residues. CDR3 sequence: CASIDIRTGYNEQFF. The CDR3 region has the DNA TGTGCCAGCATTGACATACGGACTGGGTACAATGAGCAGTTCTTC.

The genes are TRBV5-6 and TRBJ2-7, with TRBD1 identical over 7 bases. Trimming at V came to 0 bases and at J to 1 base, leaving 1 base not matched to a gene. The CDR3 length is 14 residues. Germline V gene sequence: CDR1 SGHDT, CDR2 YYEEEE. CDR3 in DNA: TGTGCCAGCAGCTTGGGGGGACAGTCCTACGAGCAGTACTTC. Translated: CASSLGGQSYEQYF. The whole variable domain, remainder taken from reference TRBV5-6 and TRBJ2-7, is DAGVTQSPTHLIKTRGQQVTLRCSPKSGHDTVSWYQQALGQGPQFIFQYYEEEERQRGNFPDRFSGHQFPNYSSELNVNALLLGDSALYLCASSLGGQSYEQYFGPGTRLTVT.

The rearrangement links TRBV19 to TRBJ2-2, with 7 bases lining up with TRBD2. This CDR3 comprises 16 residues. Trimming took 7 bases from V and 1 from J; bases not matched to a gene: 9. Germline lookup yields CDR1 LNHDA and CDR2 SQIVND (reference sequence). CDR3 sequence reads: CASIFTGLGNTGELFF. In DNA form, the CDR3 reads TGTGCCAGTATTTTTACAGGACTAGGGAACACCGGGGAGCTGTTTTTT.

The chain links TRBV6-6 to TRBJ2-6; a possible D gene is TRBD2 (5 bases). CDR1 is MNHNY, CDR2 SVGAGI, per germline (reference sequence). V dropped 2 bases and J dropped 7 bases, with 9 bases sitting between them. CDR3 length: 14 residues. CDR3 loop: CASSYRDGANVLTF. The CDR3 DNA sequence: TGTGCCAGCAGTTACCGGGATGGAGCCAACGTCCTGACTTTC.

The chain combines TRBV6-1 with TRBJ1-1; 7 bases agree with TRBD1. The CDR3 length is 14 residues. CDR1 MNHNS and CDR2 SASEGT come from the germline V gene. Losses at the gene ends were 6 bases for V and 0 bases for J; bases not matched to a gene: 4. The chain's CDR3 is CASRLGQLNTEAFF. Here the CDR3 DNA reads TGTGCCAGCAGGCTGGGACAGTTGAACACTGAAGCTTTCTTT.

The V gene is TRBV9, the J gene TRBJ2-5; D possibly corresponds to TRBD2 (6 bases). CDR3 length: 15 residues. Looked up from germline, CDR1 is SGDLS and CDR2 is YYNGEE. The ends were cut back, 7 bases at V and 2 bases at J, with 18 bases in the middle. CDR3 DNA: TGTGCCAGCGCGATGTTCGGGAGCGAGCAAGAGACCCAGTACTTC. Translating gives CASAMFGSEQETQYF. Using reference TRBV9 and TRBJ2-5 for the parts outside the CDR3, the full variable domain is DSGVTQTPKHLITATGQRVTLRCSPRSGDLSVYWYQQSLDQGLQFLIQYYNGEERAKGNILERFSAQQFPDLHSELNLSSLELGDSALYFCASAMFGSEQETQYFGPGTRLLVL.

This clone was counted once. CDR3 amino acids: CASSVTGNTEAFF. The DNA for the CDR3 is TGTGCCAGCTCAGTGACAGGGAACACTGAAGCTTTCTTT. V and J are TRBV18 and TRBJ1-1; the D gene is possibly TRBD1 (6 bases). CDR3 length equals 13 residues. Germline CDR1 KGHSH, CDR2 LQKENI. V lost 5 bases to trimming and J lost 1 base, with 8 bases between them.

The chain couples TRBV2 to TRBJ2-7; D gene unclear. The CDR3 covers 14 residues. CDR1 SNHLY and CDR2 FYNNEI come from the germline V gene. V was pared by 8 bases and J by 2 bases, with 16 bases between. The CDR3 sequence is CASLAAPGTYEQYF. The CDR3 DNA sequence: TGTGCCAGCCTGGCGGCCCCTGGAACCTACGAGCAGTACTTC.

The chain joins TRBV28 to TRBJ1-5; possibly TRBD1 for D (5 bases). Trimming stripped 6 bases from V and 6 bases from J, with 18 bases between. Germline lookup yields CDR1 MDHEN and CDR2 SYDVKM. The CDR3 spans 15 residues. The CDR3 sequence is CASRLTASSSQPQHF. The CDR3 coding sequence is TGTGCCAGCAGACTGACAGCCTCTTCGAGTCAGCCCCAGCATTTT.

Concerning this clone: Germline and junction disagree at one end, which may indicate a read error. The chain has TRBV7-7 and TRBJ2-7; D is undetermined. The CDR3 is made up of 13 amino acids. Germline V lookup: CDR1 SSHAT, CDR2 FNYEAQ (reference sequence). This CDR3 is CASSFGPYYEQYF. The CDR3 DNA follows: TGTGCTAGCAGCTTCGGGCCCTACTACGAGCAGTACTTC.

The chain links TRBV6-5 to TRBJ2-7, with a tentative D call TRBD1 (6 bases). In germline, CDR1 is MNHEY, CDR2 SVGAGI. The length of the CDR3 is 13 residues. The V end was cut by 6 bases, the J end by 6 bases, with 15 bases between. The CDR3 sequence: CASSFDRGGEQYF. The CDR3 nucleotides are TGTGCCAGCAGCTTCGACCGAGGGGGCGAGCAGTACTTC.

The chain joins TRBV19 to TRBJ2-4, with 8 bases identical to TRBD1. Trimming took 2 bases from V and 9 from J; bases not matched to a gene: 6. This CDR3 region has 14 residues. Germline CDR1 LNHDA, CDR2 SQIVND (reference sequence). For the CDR3, the DNA is TGTGCCAGTAGTATACGGAGACAGGGGTCCATTCAGTACTTC. Its translation: CASSIRRQGSIQYF.

This clone was seen once. The chain recombines TRBV13 with TRBJ1-1; D is perhaps TRBD1 (5 bases). The CDR3 is made up of 16 amino acids. V was cut by 1 base and J by 2 bases, with 14 bases left in between. Looked up from germline, CDR1 is PRHDT and CDR2 is FYEKMQ (reference sequence). In DNA form, the CDR3 reads TGTGCCAGCAGCTTAGTGGTCTGGGGACTTAACACTGAAGCTTTCTTT. It is translated as CASSLVVWGLNTEAFF.

The genes are TRBV9 and TRBJ1-1; weak D call: TRBD1 (6 bases). The V gene's germline CDR1 is SGDLS and CDR2 YYNGEE. The CDR3 is 14 residues long. V was shortened by 4 bases and J by 1 base, with 11 bases between the two germline ends. CDR3 coding DNA: TGTGCCAGCAGCATGGGGGGGCAGAACACTGAAGCTTTCTTT. Its translation: CASSMGGQNTEAFF.

V is TRBV29-1 and J is TRBJ1-2; 7 positions match TRBD1. Germline V lookup: CDR1 SQVTM, CDR2 ANQGSEA. The CDR3 totals 12 residues. V lost 7 bases, J lost 3 bases, and 5 bases stayed unmatched. CDR3 sequence reads: CSARGQYYGYTF. CDR3 sequence (DNA): TGCAGCGCCCGGGGACAGTACTATGGCTACACCTTC.

The rearrangement uses TRBV27 and TRBJ2-3, with D possibly being TRBD1 (5 bases). V lost 0 bases to trimming and J lost 10 bases, with 17 bases between them. The V gene's germline CDR1 is MNHEY and CDR2 SMNVEV (reference sequence). The length of the CDR3 is 15 residues. The DNA of the CDR3 is TGTGCCAGCAGTTTATCCAGACAGCCCGTTTATCCGCAGTATTTT. It yields the protein CASSLSRQPVYPQYF.

The chain couples TRBV7-2 to TRBJ1-2, with D perhaps matching TRBD1 (6 bases). Germline CDR1 and CDR2: SGHTA and FQGNSA. V was pared by 6 bases and J by 4 bases, with 12 bases between. CDR3 length: 13 residues. The CDR3 nucleotides read TGTGCCAGCAGTCCAGGGGTGGCCTATGGCTACACCTTC. Encoded protein: CASSPGVAYGYTF.

The gene calls are TRBV19 and TRBJ2-7; 12 nucleotides match TRBD1. The CDR3 spans 16 residues. V was clipped by 5 bases and J by 2 bases; unmatched bases: 7. The germline V gene has CDR1 LNHDA and CDR2 SQIVND (reference sequence). The CDR3 here is CASSSIRDRGPYEQYF. CDR3 bases: TGTGCCAGTAGTTCAATCCGGGACAGGGGGCCCTACGAGCAGTACTTC.

V is TRBV7-8 and J is TRBJ2-5; TRBD2 matches at 13 bases. This CDR3 contains 18 residues. J was trimmed by 4 bases and V by 5 bases; bases with no gene match: 13. The germline gives CDR1 SGHVS, CDR2 FQNEAQ. The CDR3: CASSPRRTSGRALETQYF. CDR3 in DNA: TGTGCCAGCAGCCCTAGGCGAACTAGCGGGAGGGCCTTAGAGACCCAGTACTTC. The variable domain in full, completed from reference TRBV7-8 and TRBJ2-5, reads GAGVSQSPRYKVAKRGQDVALRCDPISGHVSLFWYQQALGQGPEFLTYFQNEAQLDKSGLPSDRFFAERPEGSVSTLKIQRTQQEDSAVYLCASSPRRTSGRALETQYFGPGTRLLVL.

V and J are TRBV5-4 and TRBJ2-7; tentative D call: TRBD1 (6 bases). Germline V gene sequence: CDR1 SGHNT, CDR2 YYREEE (reference sequence). The length of the CDR3 is 14 residues. Trimming stripped 4 bases from V and 3 bases from J, with 14 bases between. In DNA, the CDR3 is TGTGCCAGCAGCAGACGGGACACCGACTACGAGCAGTACTTC. This codes for CASSRRDTDYEQYF.

This chain joins TRBV4-1 and TRBJ2-6; possibly TRBD1 for D (5 bases). The germline V gene has CDR1 MGHRA and CDR2 YSYEKL. This CDR3 comprises 18 residues. Trimming took off 4 bases at V and 0 bases at J, with 16 bases between the two ends. In DNA form, the CDR3 reads TGCGCCAGCAGCCTTAGGGGTGCGGAGATCTCTGGGGCCAACGTCCTGACTTTC. It yields the protein CASSLRGAEISGANVLTF.